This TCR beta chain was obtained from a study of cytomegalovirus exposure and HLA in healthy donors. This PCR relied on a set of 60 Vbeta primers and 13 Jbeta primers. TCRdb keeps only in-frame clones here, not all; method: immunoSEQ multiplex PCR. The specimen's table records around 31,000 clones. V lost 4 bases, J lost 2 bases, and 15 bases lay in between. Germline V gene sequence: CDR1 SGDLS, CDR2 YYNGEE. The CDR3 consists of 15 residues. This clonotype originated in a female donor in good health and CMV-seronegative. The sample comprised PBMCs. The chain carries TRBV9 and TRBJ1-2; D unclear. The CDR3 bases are TGTGCCAGCAGCCCCGACACGGGAGGGAACTATGGCTACACCTTC. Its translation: CASSPDTGGNYGYTF.